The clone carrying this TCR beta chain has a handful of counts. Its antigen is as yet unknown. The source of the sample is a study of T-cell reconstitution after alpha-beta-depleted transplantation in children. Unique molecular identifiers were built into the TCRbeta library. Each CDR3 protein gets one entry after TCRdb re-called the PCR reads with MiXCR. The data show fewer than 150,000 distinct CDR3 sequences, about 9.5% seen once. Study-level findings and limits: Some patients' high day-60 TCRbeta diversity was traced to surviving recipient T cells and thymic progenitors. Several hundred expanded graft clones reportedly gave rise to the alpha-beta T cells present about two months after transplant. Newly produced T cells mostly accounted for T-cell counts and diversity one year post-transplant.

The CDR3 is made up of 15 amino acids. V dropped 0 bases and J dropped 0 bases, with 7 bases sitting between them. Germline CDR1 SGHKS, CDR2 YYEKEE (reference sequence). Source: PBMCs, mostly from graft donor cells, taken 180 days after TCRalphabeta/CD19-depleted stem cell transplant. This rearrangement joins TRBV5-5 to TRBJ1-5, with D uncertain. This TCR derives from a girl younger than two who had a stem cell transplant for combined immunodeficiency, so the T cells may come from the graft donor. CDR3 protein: CASSLAPHSNQPQHF. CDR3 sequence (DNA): TGTGCCAGCAGCTTGGCGCCCCATAGCAATCAGCCCCAGCATTTT.